The 31 T cell receptor beta chains presented below share a single source sample, sequenced in a study of blood T cell repertoires in COVID-19. The data were produced by immunoSEQ multiplex PCR, yet TCRdb's version contains in-frame clones alone and is incomplete. The sample holds a few hundred thousand clones; 84% are singletons and the top ten take 3.4%. The specimen sequenced was PBMCs or T cells enriched from blood (not recorded which). Receptors originate from a man between 50 and 59 years old who had recovered from COVID-19.

This clone was observed once. The J gene is TRBJ1-2, the V gene TRBV10-3; a weak D match, TRBD1 (6 bases). The ends were cut back, 2 bases at V and 4 bases at J, with 11 bases in the middle. CDR1 is ENHRY, CDR2 SYGVKD, per germline. This CDR3 has 14 amino acids. In DNA, the CDR3 is TGTGCCATCAGTGAGCAGATGACAGGCTATGGCTACACCTTC. Its translation is CAISEQMTGYGYTF.

The chain couples TRBV29-1 to TRBJ1-2; D is undetermined. The germline CDR1 and CDR2 sequences are SQVTM and ANQGSEA. The V and J ends lost 6 bases and 3 bases respectively, with 17 bases between them. CDR3 length equals 14 residues. CDR3 nucleotide sequence: TGCAGCGTCGCCGACGGCGGGAAACACTATGGCTACACCTTC. Residues: CSVADGGKHYGYTF.

J is TRBJ2-7 and V is TRBV7-9; TRBD2 agrees at 7 bases. This CDR3 region has 15 residues. V lost 4 bases, J lost 5 bases, and 11 bases stayed unmatched. Germline CDR1 is SEHNR and CDR2 is FQNEAQ (reference sequence). As DNA, the CDR3 is TGTGCCAGCAGCTCCCAAGGCGGGGGACGAGACGAGCAGTACTTC. Protein product: CASSSQGGGRDEQYF. The whole variable domain, remainder taken from reference TRBV7-9 and TRBJ2-7, is DTGVSQNPRHKITKRGQNVTFRCDPISEHNRLYWYRQTLGQGPEFLTYFQNEAQLEKSRLLSDRFSAERPKGSFSTLEIQRTEQGDSAMYLCASSSQGGGRDEQYFGPGTRLTVT.

The V gene is TRBV3-1 (or the pseudogene TRBV3-2), the J gene TRBJ2-7; 10 bases match TRBD2. J gave up 4 bases and V 4 bases, and 4 bases lay outside the gene matches. The CDR3 runs 14 residues. CDR1 is LGHDT, CDR2 YNNKEL, per germline (reference sequence). CDR3 protein: CASSPSGRRYEQYF. The DNA for the CDR3 is TGTGCCAGCAGCCCTAGCGGGAGACGGTACGAGCAGTACTTC.

This clone was observed once. The chain combines TRBV7-6 with TRBJ1-5, with TRBD1 matching over 10 bases. The J segment lost 4 bases and the V segment lost 4 bases, leaving 4 bases of the junction unmatched. The CDR3 totals 15 residues. The germline gives CDR1 SGHVS, CDR2 FNYEAQ. CDR3 nucleotides: TGTGCCAGCAGCTCAAGGACAGGGGGTAATCAGCCCCAGCATTTT. It yields the protein CASSSRTGGNQPQHF.

The rearrangement links TRBV9 to TRBJ1-2; no firm D call. Germline V gives CDR1 SGDLS, CDR2 YYNGEE. The CDR3 consists of 12 residues. V was cut by 4 bases and J by 7 bases, with 11 bases left in between. The CDR3 bases are TGTGCCAGCAGCTCACGGTTTAGTGGCTACACCTTC. This translates into CASSSRFSGYTF.

V and J are TRBV11-3 and TRBJ1-1, with D maybe TRBD1 (5 bases). This CDR3 has 13 residues. Trimming stripped 4 bases from V and 3 bases from J, with 9 bases between. CDR1 is SGHNT and CDR2 is YENEEA in the germline V gene. The CDR3 sequence: CASSSQQDTEAFF. The CDR3, as DNA: TGTGCCAGCAGCTCCCAACAGGACACTGAAGCTTTCTTT.

The sample holds one count of this clone. The chain joins TRBV21-1 to TRBJ2-7; TRBD1 reflects the table's D call only, with no check against the DNA. TRBV21-1 is reported as a pseudogene. The CDR3 totals 14 residues. CDR3 sequence (DNA): TGTGCCAGCAGCAAAGTGACAGGGGAGGACGAGCAGTACTTC. Protein product: CASSKVTGEDEQYF.

The chain uses TRBV18 and TRBJ1-5; the D gene is possibly TRBD1 (6 bases). V lost 3 bases, J lost 0 bases, and 12 bases lay in between. The CDR3 spans 16 residues. From germline, CDR1 is KGHSH and CDR2 LQKENI. CDR3 sequence reads: CASSPQTGDSNQPQHF. The CDR3, as DNA: TGTGCCAGCTCACCCCAGACAGGAGATAGCAATCAGCCCCAGCATTTT.

This clone was observed a handful of times. This chain uses TRBV3-1 (or the pseudogene TRBV3-2) with TRBJ1-6; 7 nucleotides line up with TRBD1. The CDR3 loop spans 15 amino acids. Trimming took 4 bases from V and 8 from J; bases not matched to a gene: 8. Germline V gene data show CDR1 as LGHDT and CDR2 as YNNKEL (reference sequence). CDR3: CASSLRGSDYSPLHF. The CDR3, as DNA: TGTGCCAGCAGCCTCAGGGGGTCTGACTATTCACCCCTCCACTTT.

The chain combines TRBV7-8 with TRBJ2-1; 7 nucleotides align to TRBD1. This CDR3 spans 16 amino acids. The J segment lost 3 bases and the V segment lost 1 base, leaving 6 bases of the junction unmatched. CDR1 is SGHVS and CDR2 is FQNEAQ in the germline V gene. CDR3: CASSLGTGLNYNEQFF. The CDR3, as DNA: TGTGCCAGCAGCTTAGGGACAGGACTTAACTACAATGAGCAGTTCTTC.

This rearrangement joins TRBV4-2 to TRBJ1-1; TRBD1 aligns across 7 bases. This CDR3 region has 17 residues. In germline, CDR1 is LGHNA, CDR2 YNFKEQ. Trimming cost V 2 bases and J 5 bases; bases outside gene matches: 14. The CDR3 protein is CASSQTQGKLLGTEAFF. The CDR3, as DNA: TGTGCCAGCAGCCAAACACAGGGGAAATTACTGGGGACTGAAGCTTTCTTT.

V usage is TRBV28 and J usage is TRBJ2-7; the D gene is possibly TRBD1 (5 bases). The V gene's germline CDR1 is MDHEN and CDR2 SYDVKM. The CDR3 consists of 14 residues. V lost 2 bases to trimming and J lost 6 bases, with 14 bases between them. The CDR3 is CASSLIIGVGEQYF. DNA for the CDR3: TGTGCCAGCAGTTTAATCATAGGGGTTGGCGAGCAGTACTTC.

J is TRBJ1-1 and V is TRBV3-1 (or the pseudogene TRBV3-2), with D possibly TRBD1 on 6 matching bases. The CDR3 consists of 12 residues. Germline lookup yields CDR1 LGHDT and CDR2 YNNKEL (reference sequence). With 0 bases removed from V and 10 bases from J, the gap between germline ends came to 9 bases. As DNA, the CDR3 is TGTGCCAGCAGCCAAGAGACAGGCTTAGCTTTCTTT. Amino acid sequence: CASSQETGLAFF.

The chain recombines TRBV6-4 with TRBJ2-1, with a tentative D call TRBD1 (6 bases). Per the germline V gene, CDR1 is MRHNA and CDR2 is SNTAGT. V gave up 6 bases and J gave up 10 bases, with 10 bases separating them. The CDR3 loop spans 11 amino acids. CDR3 protein: CASSLGTEQFF. CDR3 in DNA: TGTGCCAGCAGCCTCGGGACAGAGCAGTTCTTC.

This clone has a handful of counts. The chain combines TRBV7-2 with TRBJ2-7, with 10 bases that match TRBD2. The V and J ends lost 4 bases and 5 bases, in that order; junction bases with no gene match: 5. This CDR3 has 14 residues. From germline, CDR1 is SGHTA and CDR2 FQGNSA. CDR3 amino acids: CASSSAGTSDEQYF. The DNA for the CDR3 is TGTGCCAGCAGCTCTGCCGGGACTAGCGACGAGCAGTACTTC.

The J gene is TRBJ1-2, the V gene TRBV7-3; possible D gene TRBD1, 6 bases. Germline CDR1 is SGHTA and CDR2 is FQGTGA. V lost 1 base and J 8 bases, leaving 11 bases between the germline ends. This CDR3 has 13 residues. CDR3: CASSLRQALGYTF. Written as DNA, the CDR3 is TGTGCCAGCAGCTTAAGACAGGCCCTGGGCTACACCTTC.

The chain combines TRBV29-1 with TRBJ2-2; 11 bases are a match to TRBD2. The CDR3 consists of 13 residues. Germline lookup yields CDR1 SQVTM and CDR2 ANQGSEA. The ends lost 4 bases at V and 7 bases at J; junction bases unmatched: 2. For the CDR3, the DNA is TGCAGCGTTGGACTAGCGGGACACGGGGAGCTGTTTTTT. This codes for CSVGLAGHGELFF.

V usage is TRBV30 and J usage is TRBJ1-5; 8 bases fit TRBD1. V lost 2 bases, J lost 5 bases, and 2 bases stayed unmatched. The CDR3 length is 13 residues. Germline V lookup: CDR1 GTSNPN, CDR2 SVGIG (reference sequence). The CDR3 DNA reads as TGTGCCTGGAGTCCAGGGGGCCATCAGCCCCAGCATTTT. This translates into CAWSPGGHQPQHF.

The chain joins TRBV6-5 to TRBJ2-7, with D possibly being TRBD2 (6 bases). The germline V and J ends were trimmed by 0 bases and 4 bases, with 13 bases remaining between them. In germline, CDR1 is MNHEY, CDR2 SVGAGI. The CDR3 sequence is 15 residues long. CDR3 nucleotides: TGTGCCAGCAGTTACTCGGGGAGCGGGCCTTACGAGCAGTACTTC. It codes for CASSYSGSGPYEQYF.

The chain joins TRBV14 to TRBJ2-7, with 8 bases that match TRBD2. Germline-derived CDR1 and CDR2 are SGHDN and FVKESK. The CDR3 loop spans 16 amino acids. J gave up 2 bases and V 4 bases, and 10 bases lay outside the gene matches. The DNA for the CDR3 is TGTGCCAGCAGCCCTCTATCGGGAGCGGGAGCCTACGAGCAGTACTTC. Its translation: CASSPLSGAGAYEQYF.

This clone was counted at least ten times. V usage is TRBV6-4 and J usage is TRBJ2-1, with 14 bases matching TRBD2. After removal of 4 bases from V and 7 bases from J, the junction contained 0 bases not matched to a gene. CDR1 and CDR2 from the germline V gene are MRHNA and SNTAGT. The CDR3 is made up of 14 amino acids. The CDR3: CASSGLAGGNEQFF. The CDR3 bases are TGTGCCAGCAGTGGACTAGCGGGGGGGAATGAGCAGTTCTTC.

The chain uses TRBV25-1 and TRBJ1-1; D might be TRBD1 (6 bases). The CDR3 is made up of 15 amino acids. Germline V CDR1 and CDR2: MGHDK, SYGVNS. V lost 6 bases to trimming and J lost 4 bases, with 18 bases between them. The CDR3 DNA follows: TGTGCCAGCAGAACCAACCACAGGGCCGGCACTGAAGCTTTCTTT. It yields the protein CASRTNHRAGTEAFF.

This clone was counted a few times. The V and J genes are TRBV2 and TRBJ1-4; possibly TRBD1 for D (5 bases). There are 15 residues in the CDR3. The germline V gene has CDR1 SNHLY and CDR2 FYNNEI. Trimming took 3 bases from V and 1 from J, leaving 9 bases between them. The CDR3 spells CASSDREGTNEKLFF. Here the CDR3 DNA reads TGTGCCAGCAGTGACAGGGAGGGAACTAATGAAAAACTGTTTTTT.

The chain employs TRBV4-1 and TRBJ1-3; D is unclear. V shed 6 bases and J shed 0 bases, with 12 bases lying between them. This CDR3 contains 15 residues. Germline-derived CDR1 and CDR2 are MGHRA and YSYEKL. CDR3 in amino acids: CASSPERVSGNTIYF. CDR3 bases: TGCGCCAGCAGTCCAGAGCGGGTCTCTGGAAACACCATATATTTT.

The chain uses TRBV10-3 and TRBJ2-7; 8 bases fit TRBD1. V gave up 3 bases and J gave up 7 bases; unmatched junction bases: 8. CDR1 is ENHRY, CDR2 SYGVKD, per germline. The CDR3 covers 14 residues. This chain's CDR3 is CAISDLQGGEEQYF. The CDR3 DNA reads TGTGCCATCAGTGATTTACAGGGGGGAGAGGAGCAGTACTTC.

V gene TRBV5-1 combines with J gene TRBJ2-3, with D unresolved. The CDR3 has 12 residues. Germline lookup yields CDR1 SGHRS and CDR2 YFSETQ. V was shortened by 5 bases and J by 4 bases, with 8 bases between the two germline ends. The CDR3, as DNA: TGCGCCAGCAGTAGTGTTTCAGATACGCAGTATTTT. Translated, it gives CASSSVSDTQYF.

This clone was counted between two and nine times. The chain employs TRBV15 and TRBJ2-3; D gene ambiguous. CDR3 size: 13 residues. CDR1 is LNHNV and CDR2 is YYDKDF in the germline V gene (reference sequence). The germline V and J ends were trimmed by 5 bases and 5 bases, with 11 bases remaining between them. This chain's CDR3 is CATSVSLLDTQYF. Written as DNA, the CDR3 is TGTGCCACCAGCGTGAGCCTACTAGATACGCAGTATTTT.

The chain uses TRBV7-2 and TRBJ2-5; the D is unclear. Trimming stripped 8 bases from V and 2 bases from J, with 9 bases between. The CDR3 has 12 amino acids. Germline CDR1 and CDR2: SGHTA and FQGNSA. Here the CDR3 reads CASGHGQETQYF. As DNA, the CDR3 is TGTGCCAGCGGTCACGGGCAAGAGACCCAGTACTTC.

The genes are TRBV24-1 and TRBJ2-7; D gene uncertain. The germline CDR1 and CDR2 sequences are KGHDR and SFDVKD. V was shortened by 4 bases and J by 0 bases, with 9 bases between the two germline ends. CDR3 length: 14 amino acids. Here the CDR3 reads CATSDPHDSYEQYF. The CDR3 bases are TGTGCCACCAGTGACCCACACGACTCCTACGAGCAGTACTTC.

This clone was seen just once. V is TRBV27 and J is TRBJ2-7; D perhaps matches TRBD1 (6 bases). Trimming removed 5 bases at V and 1 base at J, with 9 bases between. The CDR3 sequence is 13 residues long. Germline CDR1 reads MNHEY; CDR2 reads SMNVEV (reference sequence). CDR3 loop: CASSRDTSYEQYF. In DNA form, the CDR3 reads TGTGCCAGCAGTCGGGACACTTCCTACGAGCAGTACTTC.